Listed below are T cell receptor beta chains from one sample, sequenced in a study of T cells after yellow fever vaccination. TCRdb redid the calling of the 5' RACE reads with MiXCR, one entry per CDR3 protein. The profile shows about 500,000 distinct CDR3 sequences, about a sixth of them singletons. Sequencing was performed on PBMCs, taken 5 to 6 days after the first yellow fever vaccination. The receptors shown here come from a man between 18 and 29 years old who received the YFV17D yellow fever vaccine. Each CDR3 is given with its conserved first and last residue. D genes are given only for firm matches. Clone size is shown for a subset of rows, as once, few, many or a class of expanded clone.

TRBV6-2/TRBV6-3	few	TRBJ1-5	-	TGTGCCAGCAGACTGCCGAATCAGCCCCAGCATTTT	CASRLPNQPQHF
TRBV29-1	few	TRBJ1-2	-	TGCAGCGCCGTACAGGGAGGCTTGAATGGCTACACCTTC	CSAVQGGLNGYTF
TRBV28	-	TRBJ1-1	TRBD1	TGTGCCAGTCAAACCCCGCAGGGGGCCAGTGAAGCTTTCTTT	CASQTPQGASEAFF
TRBV7-2	many	TRBJ1-4	-	TGTGCCAGCAGCTTAGGGAGAGGAGAAAAACTGTTTTTT	CASSLGRGEKLFF
TRBV10-3	few	TRBJ2-1	-	TGTGCCATCAGTGAGAACTCCAGGGAGAGCTCCTACAATGAGCAGTTCTTC	CAISENSRESSYNEQFF
TRBV7-9	few	TRBJ2-7	-	TGTGCCAGCAGCTTATCTGGGGGGCCCTCCTACGAGCAGTACTTC	CASSLSGGPSYEQYF
TRBV29-1	-	TRBJ1-2	-	TGCAGCGTTGATGGGGGGATGGGCAGGAACTATGGCTACACCTTC	CSVDGGMGRNYGYTF
TRBV6-2/TRBV6-3	-	TRBJ1-1	-	TGTGCCAGCAGTTATACAATGAACACTGAAGCTTTCTTT	CASSYTMNTEAFF
TRBV6-5	few	TRBJ1-1	-	TGTGCCAGCAGTTACTCGCCCGAGTTCGCTGAAGCTTTCTTT	CASSYSPEFAEAFF
TRBV28	-	TRBJ2-1	TRBD1	TGTGCCAGCAGCCCCCTCGGACAGGTCCCGAAGGAGCAGTTCTTC	CASSPLGQVPKEQFF
TRBV5-6	-	TRBJ2-2	TRBD1	TGTGCCAGCAGCCCGGCCGGGACAGGACTCTCGAACACCGGGGAGCTGTTTTTT	CASSPAGTGLSNTGELFF
TRBV11-2	-	TRBJ2-3	TRBD2	TGTGCCAGCAGCACCCCCCGGGGGGGCACAGATACGCAGTATTTT	CASSTPRGGTDTQYF
TRBV10-3	-	TRBJ1-2	TRBD1	TGTGCCATCAGTTATGACAGGGTGAATGGCTACACCTTC	CAISYDRVNGYTF
TRBV20-1	few	TRBJ2-1	TRBD2	TGCAGCGCAACACCTAGGGGACTAGCGGGGTTTCGAGAGCAGTTCTTC	CSATPRGLAGFREQFF
TRBV29-1	few	TRBJ2-3	-	TGCAGCGCGAAACCGGTAGGCCCAGATACGCAGTATTTT	CSAKPVGPDTQYF
TRBV6-2/TRBV6-3	many	TRBJ1-2	TRBD1	TGTGCCAGCAGTCCGAAGGAGACAGGGCACTATGGCTACACCTTC	CASSPKETGHYGYTF
TRBV11-1	-	TRBJ2-1	-	TGTGCCAGCAGCCCAAGACAGGCCGTCTACAATGAGCAGTTCTTC	CASSPRQAVYNEQFF
TRBV5-5	-	TRBJ2-3	-	TGTGCCAGCAGCCCAGGGACTTTGTCAGATACGCAGTATTTT	CASSPGTLSDTQYF
TRBV20-1	many	TRBJ2-1	-	TGCAGTGCTGAGCCCCCCGGACAGGGCGGGGGTGAGCAGTTCTTC	CSAEPPGQGGGEQFF
TRBV20-1	-	TRBJ2-5	TRBD2	TGCAGTGCTAGAGATGGGGGGGACGCCTCAGGGACCCAGTACTTC	CSARDGGDASGTQYF
TRBV10-3	few	TRBJ2-5	-	TGTGCCATCAGTGAGTACCAGGGAGAGACCCAGTACTTC	CAISEYQGETQYF
TRBV18	few	TRBJ1-5	TRBD1	TGTGCCAGCTCACCGACAGGGGTTGATCAGCCCCAGCATTTT	CASSPTGVDQPQHF
TRBV6-5	few	TRBJ1-6	-	TGTGCCAGCAGTTACTCTTCTGGGAGCGGTTCACCCCTCCACTTT	CASSYSSGSGSPLHF
TRBV5-6	-	TRBJ2-1	TRBD1	TGTGCCAGCAGTAGGGGACAGATCTCCTACAATGAGCAGTTCTTC	CASSRGQISYNEQFF
TRBV12-3/TRBV12-4	-	TRBJ1-4	-	TGTGCCAGCAGTGAAACCCGGCGACTGTTTTTT	CASSETRRLFF
TRBV5-1	-	TRBJ1-1	-	TGCGCCAGCAGCGTAGGACAGACCAGCACTGAAGCTTTCTTT	CASSVGQTSTEAFF
TRBV6-1	-	TRBJ2-1	TRBD2	TGTGCCAGCAGAGTGAATATCCCGGGGAAGCGGGGCTCCTACAATGAGCAGTTCTTC	CASRVNIPGKRGSYNEQFF
TRBV4-1	-	TRBJ2-7	-	TGCGCCAGCAGCCAAGGGGCAGGGAACGAGCAGTACTTC	CASSQGAGNEQYF
TRBV7-8	-	TRBJ2-5	-	TGTGCCAGCAGCTTCTCAGTAACATCGGGGAGGGAGACCCAGTACTTC	CASSFSVTSGRETQYF